This T cell receptor beta chain was sequenced in a study of shared clonotypes between healthy human individuals (dated by TCRdb to about 2020). Looking at the study overall: A few men and a couple of women, aged 18 to 49 years, made up the cohort. For each donor, three plates each were used for CD4 naive and CD4 memory, two plates were used for CD8 naive, and one plate was used for CD8 memory. The study deeply sequenced blood TCR repertoires of about five healthy adults to estimate repertoire size and the extent of clonotype sharing between individuals. To increase sequencing depth and limit assay-specific biases, TCR repertoire library preparation and sequencing were carried out by different laboratories using diverse techniques. Between about 0.8 and 8.9 billion PBMCs per donor were obtained by leukapheresis.

On the study overall, not on this receptor specifically: Pairwise subsampling led to the expectation that sequencing depth would affect the degree of clonotype sharing among donors. Because the study included only a small number of donors, the genetic and exposure-history diversity represented was limited. Estimated clonotype richness was generally larger for naive than for memory subsets. Compared with non-shared clonotypes, the clonotypes found in all four sorted-subset donors had higher generation probabilities. Sampling was restricted to blood, and TCR repertoires in tissues likely differ from the TCR repertoires found in blood. When a handful of donors were compared, the shared fraction of clonotypes was about 5% for naive CD4, 3.5% for naive CD8, 2.3% for memory CD4, and 0.4% for memory CD8. Incomplete sequencing was indicated by rarefaction of sorted-subset datasets, despite the large sequencing depth.

This clone was observed a few times. The antigen it recognizes is unknown. No clone much larger than this one lies a single base away; base qualities are absent. TCR CDR3 regions were amplified from genomic DNA by multiplex PCR using the deep immunoSEQ assay. Extracted genomic DNA from each cell subset was distributed evenly across all wells of several immunoSEQ 96-well plates, and each plate was treated as a replicate. For sorted subsets, each replicate PCR was loaded with approximately 200 ng genomic DNA, equivalent to about 30,000 T cell genomes. Purified libraries were quantified with a Qubit 3.0 fluorometer, sized on a Bioanalyzer 2100, and re-quantified with the KAPA Library Quantification kit. A separate single-read 150-cycle Illumina NextSeq 550 flow cell was used to sequence each immunoSEQ 96-well plate. The paper's processing steps were these. The immunoSEQ output contained only junctional sequences without quality scores, so filtering could not match that applied to full-length reads. Sequences were annotated with PyIR, a Python wrapper for IgBLAST v1.9, using IMGT germline references to assign V/J genes and CDR3. Reads with weak V/J assignments (E-value above 1e-6), missing CDR3, stop codons, out-of-frame junctions, or ambiguous translated residues were removed. V3J clonotypes were defined as sequences sharing the same inferred V gene, J gene, and CDR3 amino acid sequence. Percentage overlap between repertoires was calculated by dividing the number of shared unique clonotypes by the size of the smaller repertoire. Repertoire richness was assessed with RTK rarefaction, the Chao1 estimator, and Recon v2.1 estimates of unobserved clonotypes. Generation probabilities were computed with OLGA for all TCRbeta clonotypes obtained by the gDNA method from several donors. The immuneACCESS repertoire file appears here via TCRdb, limited to in-frame rearrangements. These files lack a portion of the clones; in checked studies, under half of the deficit traces to unresolved V genes, and the cause of the others is not known. V, J and clone size derive from that table, while D and trimming were established from the DNA sequence. In all, the sample holds about 1 million clones, and approximately 76% of those were seen once. The ten largest make up 1.2% to 1.5% of the sample.

Sequences MNHNS (CDR1) and SASEGT (CDR2) are obtained from the germline V gene. V is cut back by 10 bases and J by 5 bases, with 3 bases in the junction unmatched. From its cysteine to its phenylalanine, the CDR3 spans 12 amino acids. Of the read, only the CDR3 DNA is kept; its 36 bases are in frame from base 1. Healthy HIV-negative adults with no recently reported acute infections or vaccinations were included as donors. Only Caucasian adults living in Nashville, Tennessee, USA were represented among the donors. Magnetic negative selection was used to enrich CD4+ T cells, after which naive cells were positively selected on CD45RA and the negative fraction became the memory subset. Blood was obtained by leukapheresis, after which PBMCs were separated by Ficoll-Histopaque density gradient centrifugation and cryopreserved in liquid nitrogen vapor phase. Analytical flow cytometry was used to check the purity and quantity of each magnetically sorted T cell population. Genomic DNA was isolated from each sorted fraction and quantified by UV absorbance on a Nanodrop 2000c.

The sample taken for sequencing was memory CD4+ T cells sorted from blood. What the cell subset or site label conveys for this sample: CD45RA-negative fraction. The TCR sequence derives from a man aged 18 to 30 in good health. The rearrangement joined TRBV6-1 to TRBJ1-5, with 9 bases aligning to TRBD1. The CDR3 region: CAIWDRDQPQHF. The nucleotide sequence reads as follows: TGTGCCATTTGGGACAGGGATCAGCCCCAGCATTTT.